This is a list of T cell receptor beta chains from one sample in a study of response to subunit inactivated influenza vaccine. TCRdb re-analysed the RT-PCR reads in MiXCR, keeping a single row per CDR3 protein. The sample holds some 800,000 distinct CDR3 sequences, about 20% seen once. The sequencing here drew on PBMCs from blood, taken about 5 days after vaccination. The source of these receptors is a man between 50 and 59 years old who received an inactivated influenza vaccine. CDR3s include the opening cysteine and the closing phenylalanine or tryptophan. The D gene is left open where the match is weak. Clone size, where shown, is once, few, many, or a class for clones that have expanded.

d_call | clone_size | j_call | v_call | cdr3_aa | cdr3_nt
TRBD1 | few | TRBJ2-7 | TRBV27 | CASSLFGTGSSYEQYF | TGTGCCAGCAGTTTATTCGGGACAGGGAGCTCCTACGAGCAGTACTTC
- | few | TRBJ2-3 | TRBV15 | CATSSRTLTDTQYF | TGTGCCACCAGCTCGAGGACCCTCACAGATACGCAGTATTTT
- | - | TRBJ2-4 | TRBV28 | CASRLKNIQYF | TGTGCCAGCAGACTCAAAAACATTCAGTACTTC
- | - | TRBJ2-1 | TRBV20-1 | CSGVPAHEQFF | TGCAGTGGAGTTCCAGCCCATGAGCAGTTCTTC
TRBD1 | many | TRBJ2-1 | TRBV4-3 | CASSQEGDRFDEQFF | TGCGCCAGCAGCCAGGAGGGGGACAGGTTTGATGAGCAGTTCTTC
- | few | TRBJ2-3 | TRBV29-1 | CSVGRSSVSDTQYF | TGCAGCGTTGGGAGGTCGTCAGTGTCGGATACGCAGTATTTT
- | - | TRBJ1-5 | TRBV11-2 | CASSVRARRMGCSNQPQHF | TGTGCCAGCAGTGTCCGTGCTCGGCGTATGGGATGTAGCAATCAGCCCCAGCATTTT
TRBD1 | many | TRBJ1-2 | TRBV12-3/TRBV12-4 | CASRTTGSGYTF | TGTGCCAGCAGGACGACAGGGTCCGGCTACACCTTC
- | few | TRBJ1-2 | TRBV5-1 | CASSPTRQYNYGYTF | TGCGCCAGCAGCCCTACCCGACAGTATAACTATGGCTACACCTTC
TRBD2 | many | TRBJ2-5 | TRBV12-3/TRBV12-4 | CASSGLAGGPKETQYF | TGTGCCAGCAGTGGGCTAGCGGGGGGGCCGAAAGAGACCCAGTACTTC
- | - | TRBJ1-2 | TRBV28 | CASSLMGVGYTF | TGTGCCAGCAGTTTAATGGGTGTTGGCTACACCTTC
TRBD2 | - | TRBJ2-7 | TRBV5-1 | CASSLGRSGGTYEQYF | TGCGCCAGCAGCTTGGGCAGGAGCGGGGGAACCTACGAGCAGTACTTC
TRBD2 | - | TRBJ2-1 | TRBV24-1 | CATSNTRTSGTYNEQFF | TGTGCCACGTCGAACACTCGGACTAGCGGGACTTACAATGAGCAGTTCTTC
- | - | TRBJ1-1 | TRBV12-3/TRBV12-4 | CASSFQVGMNTEAFF | TGTGCCAGCAGTTTCCAGGTTGGAATGAACACTGAAGCTTTCTTT
- | few | TRBJ2-3 | TRBV12-3/TRBV12-4 | CASSLEGTRTDTQYF | TGTGCCAGCAGTTTGGAGGGGACCCGCACAGATACGCAGTATTTT
TRBD1 | many | TRBJ1-5 | TRBV6-1 | CASSDDRDQPQHF | TGTGCCAGCAGTGATGACAGGGATCAGCCCCAGCATTTT
- | - | TRBJ2-3 | TRBV10-1 | CASSPTRGTSTDTQYF | TGCGCCAGCAGTCCGACAAGGGGTACTAGCACAGATACGCAGTATTTT
TRBD2 | - | TRBJ2-1 | TRBV6-5 | CASSYVASGGIGVNEQFF | TGTGCCAGCAGTTACGTGGCTAGCGGGGGCATAGGTGTAAATGAGCAGTTCTTC
- | - | TRBJ2-7 | TRBV4-3 | CASSQAGRSSYEQYF | TGCGCCAGCAGCCAAGCCGGTAGGAGCTCCTACGAGCAGTACTTC
TRBD2 | few | TRBJ2-2 | TRBV20-1 | CSASRLAGVAGELFF | TGCAGTGCTAGTCGACTAGCGGGAGTGGCCGGGGAGCTGTTTTTT
TRBD2 | - | TRBJ2-2 | TRBV5-6 | CASSPSGLAGYSGELFF | TGTGCCAGCAGCCCCTCAGGACTAGCGGGATACTCCGGGGAGCTGTTTTTT
- | - | TRBJ2-1 | TRBV10-2 | CASSEIFGTKTDEQFF | TGCGCCAGCAGTGAGATCTTCGGGACAAAGACGGATGAGCAGTTCTTC